This TCR beta chain was recorded in a study of blood T cell repertoires in COVID-19. Study-wide background: Both acute and convalescent COVID-19 samples were obtained from the United States, Italy and Spain. PBMCs, B-cell-depleted T cells, or T cells provided the cDNA or gDNA that made up the material.

Per the germline V gene, CDR1 is LNHDA and CDR2 is SQIVND (reference sequence). Germline trimming cut 3 bases from V and 0 bases from J; bases unmatched to any gene: 8. The CDR3 totals 17 residues. The authors' processing: Amplification of reference gene primers provided the estimated nucleated cell counts. Sequencing was performed with immunoSEQ multiplex PCR; in TCRdb, only in-frame clones are kept and a portion is missing. Clone size and V and J calls were adopted from that table, with D and trimming inferred from the DNA. The data contain about 170,000 clones, about 86% of them seen just once; the ten biggest clones take up 6% to 7.5%.

The receptor comes from a woman of 80 years or more in a cohort sampled during active or convalescent COVID-19. The chain uses TRBV19 and TRBJ2-5; 9 bases match TRBD2. What was sequenced was peripheral blood. The DNA for the CDR3 is TGTGCCAGTAGTATTCTAGCGGGGAGAAATTACCAAGAGACCCAGTACTTC. Translating it yields CASSILAGRNYQETQYF. The whole variable domain, remainder taken from reference TRBV19 and TRBJ2-5, is DGGITQSPKYLFRKEGQNVTLSCEQNLNHDAMYWYRQDPGQGLRLIYYSQIVNDFQKGDIAEGYSVSREKKESFPLTVTSAQKNPTAFYLCASSILAGRNYQETQYFGPGTRLLVL.